Listed here are 8 T cell receptor beta chains from one sample, sequenced in a study of blood T cell repertoires in COVID-19. Measured with immunoSEQ multiplex PCR; TCRdb has only the in-frame clones, and not every one. The sample consists of roughly 250,000 clones, approximately 90% of them appearing once. Sequencing was performed on peripheral blood. The receptors here all came from a man younger than 45 with acute or convalescent COVID-19.

J is TRBJ1-5 and V is TRBV5-5; D not certain. CDR1 is SGHKS and CDR2 is YYEKEE in the germline V gene (reference sequence). Deletions cut 3 bases from V and 4 bases from J, with 8 bases between. This CDR3 has 13 amino acids. The CDR3 DNA sequence: TGTGCCAGCAGCTCGGACTGGAATCAGCCCCAGCATTTT. Protein product: CASSSDWNQPQHF.

The chain links TRBV12-2 to TRBJ2-5; the table assigns TRBD2, which was not confirmed against the DNA. TRBV12-2 corresponds to a pseudogene. There are 16 residues in the CDR3. CDR3 region: CASRSTRGGLQETQYF. In nucleotides, the CDR3 is TGTGCAAGTCGCTCAACCCGCGGGGGCCTACAAGAGACCCAGTACTTC.

The CDR3 reads CATRFGAAVSSYNEQFF. CDR3 in DNA: TGTGCCACCAGGTTTGGGGCGGCTGTGAGCTCCTACAATGAGCAGTTCTTC. This chain connects TRBV15 to TRBJ2-1, with a tentative D call TRBD1 (5 bases). This CDR3 spans 17 amino acids. Looked up from germline, CDR1 is LNHNV and CDR2 is YYDKDF (reference sequence). The V and J ends lost 6 bases and 0 bases respectively, with 18 bases between them.

The rearrangement uses TRBV28 and TRBJ1-1; 10 nucleotides align to TRBD1. The V segment lost 6 bases and the J segment 11 bases; nucleotides outside the gene matches: 3. The CDR3 is made up of 11 amino acids. Germline values: CDR1 MDHEN, CDR2 SYDVKM. CDR3 protein: CASSRTGGAFF. As DNA, the CDR3 is TGTGCCAGCAGCAGGACAGGGGGGGCTTTCTTT. Drawing the rest from reference TRBV28 and TRBJ1-1, the complete variable domain is DVKVTQSSRYLVKRTGEKVFLECVQDMDHENMFWYRQDPGLGLRLIYFSYDVKMKEKGDIPEGYSVSREKKERFSLILESASTNQTSMYLCASSRTGGAFFGQGTRLTVV.

The J gene is TRBJ1-1, the V gene TRBV12-3 or TRBV12-4, with unresolved D. The ends were cut back, 3 bases at V and 1 base at J, with 6 bases in the middle. The CDR3 runs to 13 residues. Here the CDR3 reads CASSLRQNTEAFF. DNA for the CDR3: TGTGCCAGCAGTTTGCGGCAGAACACTGAAGCTTTCTTT.

The gene calls are TRBV28 and TRBJ2-7, with D unclear. V was pared by 6 bases and J by 2 bases, with 8 bases between. Germline assignment: CDR1 MDHEN and CDR2 SYDVKM. The CDR3 has 12 residues. The CDR3 DNA reads TGTGCCAGCAGCCCCCCTACCTACGAGCAGTACTTC. It is translated as CASSPPTYEQYF.

The chain is built from TRBV30 and TRBJ2-1; a possible D gene is TRBD2 (5 bases). The V end lost 4 bases, the J end lost 0 bases, and 13 bases lay between the germline ends. CDR3 size: 15 residues. The germline CDR1 and CDR2 sequences are GTSNPN and SVGIG (reference sequence). CDR3 loop: CAWTFGTSSYNEQFF. In DNA form, the CDR3 reads TGTGCCTGGACCTTTGGAACTAGCTCCTACAATGAGCAGTTCTTC.

CDR3 region: CASSVAGGPPDTQYF. DNA for the CDR3: TGTGCCAGCAGCGTAGCGGGAGGGCCCCCAGATACGCAGTATTTT. J is TRBJ2-3 and V is TRBV9; 8 nucleotides align to TRBD2. Trimming cost V 0 bases and J 4 bases; bases outside gene matches: 4. CDR1 is SGDLS and CDR2 is YYNGEE in the germline V gene. The CDR3 totals 15 residues.